This is a list of T cell receptor beta chains from one sample in a study of control samples from healthy donors and cancer patients. Some clones are missing from TCRdb's copy, which holds only in-frame ones; the method was immunoSEQ multiplex PCR. This sample's table has about 200,000 clones. Material: blood. Receptors were obtained from a woman aged 25 to 45 in good health. Each CDR3 is given with its conserved first and last residue. Fields, in order: J gene, V gene, D gene, CDR3 DNA, CDR3 protein. D genes are given only for firm matches.

TRBJ1-1	TRBV10-1	.	TGCGCCAGCAGTGACACGTACACTGAAGCTTTCTTT	CASSDTYTEAFF
TRBJ1-5	TRBV28	.	TGTGCCAGCAGTTTCTTCGGATACAATCAGCCCCAGCATTTT	CASSFFGYNQPQHF
TRBJ1-6	TRBV6-2/TRBV6-3	.	TGTGCCAGCAGTTACCTTACGGGGGTGCATAATTCACCCCTCCACTTT	CASSYLTGVHNSPLHF
TRBJ2-7	TRBV10-3	TRBD1	TGTGCCATCAGTGAGCTGATGGGACAGCGAGCCTACGAGCAGTACTTC	CAISELMGQRAYEQYF
TRBJ1-2	TRBV18	TRBD1	TGTGCCAGCTCACCCCAGACAGGGGAGAAGGGCTACACCTTC	CASSPQTGEKGYTF
TRBJ1-1	TRBV5-1	.	TGCGCCAGCAGCTTGTTGTCAGGTAGACAGTCCACTGAAGCTTTCTTT	CASSLLSGRQSTEAFF
TRBJ1-1	TRBV6-5	.	TGTGCCAGCAGTTACTCGAACAGGGCGAACACTGAAGCTTTCTTT	CASSYSNRANTEAFF
TRBJ1-1	TRBV3-1/TRBV3-2	TRBD1	TGTGCCAGCGGAAGACAGGGGGCTTGGGACACTGAAGCTTTCTTT	CASGRQGAWDTEAFF
TRBJ1-3	TRBV7-2	TRBD1	TGTGCCAGCAGTCCAGGACAGGGAGGAGGCCTAGGAACCATATATTTT	CASSPGQGGGLGTIYF
TRBJ1-2	TRBV5-5	.	TGTGCCAGCAGTTATTTCGCGACCGTTTTTGTGAATCCTAACTATGGCTACACCTTC	CASSYFATVFVNPNYGYTF
TRBJ1-6	TRBV15	.	TGTGCCACCAGCCGGGCAGGGACGAATTCACCCCTCCACTTT	CATSRAGTNSPLHF
TRBJ1-6	TRBV20-1	.	TGCAGTGCTAGTGCAGGAGGTTGGGATTCACCCCTCCACTTT	CSASAGGWDSPLHF
TRBJ1-5	TRBV10-2	TRBD1	TGCGCCAGCAGGGGGACAGGGGGCGCGATCGGCAATCAGCCCCAGCATTTT	CASRGTGGAIGNQPQHF
TRBJ2-1	TRBV6-6	.	TGTGCCAGTTGGGCGGCCCCTTGGAATGAGCAGTTCTTC	CASWAAPWNEQFF
TRBJ2-7	TRBV10-3	.	TGTGCCATCAGTGGAAAAGGTCTCAGGACCCACTACGAGCAGTACTTC	CAISGKGLRTHYEQYF
TRBJ1-2	TRBV6-6	TRBD1	TGTGCCAGCTTGAAACGGGACAGGGATGGCTACACCTTC	CASLKRDRDGYTF
TRBJ2-4	TRBV18	TRBD1	TGTGCCAGCTCATACGGACAGGAAAACATTCAGTACTTC	CASSYGQENIQYF
TRBJ2-5	TRBV3-1/TRBV3-2	.	TGTGCCAGCAGCCAGTCCCAAGAGACCCAGTACTTC	CASSQSQETQYF
TRBJ1-1	TRBV6-1	.	TGTGCCAGCACAGAGGAGAGGACGTACACTGAAGCTTTCTTT	CASTEERTYTEAFF
TRBJ1-1	TRBV12-3/TRBV12-4	.	TGTGCCAGCAGTTGGGGGGGCGGAGGTGAAGCTTTCTTT	CASSWGGGGEAFF
TRBJ1-2	TRBV7-9	.	TGTGCCAGCAGCTTATTCAGTGCCCCTAACTATGGCTACACCTTC	CASSLFSAPNYGYTF
TRBJ2-4	TRBV6-2/TRBV6-3	.	TGTGCCAGCAGTTACGCTACTAGCCAAAACATTCAGTACTTC	CASSYATSQNIQYF
TRBJ2-1	TRBV3-1/TRBV3-2	.	TGTGCCAGCAGAGGTTTGGCGGGAAGCTCCTACAATGAGCAGTTCTTC	CASRGLAGSSYNEQFF
TRBJ1-1	TRBV27	.	TGTGCCAGCAGGGGCGGGACTGAAGCTTTCTTT	CASRGGTEAFF
TRBJ1-5	TRBV7-7	TRBD1	TGTGCTAGCTGGCTGGGGAGGGGGCGGCAGCCCCAGCATTTT	CASWLGRGRQPQHF
TRBJ1-5	TRBV6-5	.	TGTGCCAGCAGTTACTCGGCGGGGGGTGGCAATCAGCCCCAGCATTTT	CASSYSAGGGNQPQHF
TRBJ2-7	TRBV4-2	TRBD1	TGTGCCAGCAGCCAAGACTCACAGGGGTACGAGCAGTACTTC	CASSQDSQGYEQYF
TRBJ2-1	TRBV5-1	.	TGCGCCAGCAGCTCCTCAACGTTTAATGGACTCGCAGAGCAGTTCTTC	CASSSSTFNGLAEQFF